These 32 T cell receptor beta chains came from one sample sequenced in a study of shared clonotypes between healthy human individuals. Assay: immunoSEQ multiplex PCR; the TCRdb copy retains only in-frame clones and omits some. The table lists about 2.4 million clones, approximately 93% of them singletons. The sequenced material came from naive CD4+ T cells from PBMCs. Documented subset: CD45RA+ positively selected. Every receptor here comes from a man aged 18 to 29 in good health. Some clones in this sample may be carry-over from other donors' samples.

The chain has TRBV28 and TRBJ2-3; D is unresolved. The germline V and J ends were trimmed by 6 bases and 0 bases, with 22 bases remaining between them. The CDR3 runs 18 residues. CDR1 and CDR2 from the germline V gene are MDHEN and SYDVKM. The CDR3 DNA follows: TGTGCCAGCAGCCTCATAACCCCCTTGCTGGGGAGCACAGATACGCAGTATTTT. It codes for CASSLITPLLGSTDTQYF.

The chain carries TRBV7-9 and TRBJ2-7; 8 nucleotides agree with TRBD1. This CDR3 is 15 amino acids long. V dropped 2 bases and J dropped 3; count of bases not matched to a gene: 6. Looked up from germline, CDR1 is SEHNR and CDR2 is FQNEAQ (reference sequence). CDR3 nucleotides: TGTGCCAGCAGCTTACGACAGGGGATAGTCTACGAGCAGTACTTC. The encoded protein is CASSLRQGIVYEQYF.

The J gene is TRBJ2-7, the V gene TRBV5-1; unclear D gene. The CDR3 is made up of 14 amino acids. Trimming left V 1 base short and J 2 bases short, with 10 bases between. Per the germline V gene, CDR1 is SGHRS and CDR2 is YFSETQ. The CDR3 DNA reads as TGCGCCAGCAGCTTGACGGAAGCCGCCTACGAGCAGTACTTC. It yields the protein CASSLTEAAYEQYF.

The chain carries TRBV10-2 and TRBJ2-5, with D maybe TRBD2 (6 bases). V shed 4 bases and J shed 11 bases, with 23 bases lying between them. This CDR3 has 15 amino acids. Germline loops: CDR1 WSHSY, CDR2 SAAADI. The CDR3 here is CASSGSGAALQEQYF. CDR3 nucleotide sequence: TGCGCCAGCAGTGGATCGGGAGCCGCACTTCAGGAGCAGTACTTC.

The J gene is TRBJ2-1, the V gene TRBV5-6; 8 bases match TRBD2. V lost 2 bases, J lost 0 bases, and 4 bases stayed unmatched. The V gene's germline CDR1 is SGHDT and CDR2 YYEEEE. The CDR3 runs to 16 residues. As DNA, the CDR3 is TGTGCCAGCAGCTTTAAGAGCGGGGGCTCCTACAATGAGCAGTTCTTC. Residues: CASSFKSGGSYNEQFF.

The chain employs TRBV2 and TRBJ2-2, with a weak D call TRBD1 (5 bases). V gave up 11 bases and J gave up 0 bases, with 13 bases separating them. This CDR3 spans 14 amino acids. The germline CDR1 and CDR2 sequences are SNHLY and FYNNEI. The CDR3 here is CAGVQVANTGELFF. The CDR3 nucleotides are TGTGCCGGCGTACAGGTTGCGAACACCGGGGAGCTGTTTTTT.

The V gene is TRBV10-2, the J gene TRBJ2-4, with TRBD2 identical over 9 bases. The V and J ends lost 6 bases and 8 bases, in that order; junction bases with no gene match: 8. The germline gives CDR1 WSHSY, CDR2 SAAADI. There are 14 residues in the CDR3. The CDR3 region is CASSPTAGGDIQYF. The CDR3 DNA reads TGCGCCAGCAGCCCGACGGCGGGGGGGGACATTCAGTACTTC.

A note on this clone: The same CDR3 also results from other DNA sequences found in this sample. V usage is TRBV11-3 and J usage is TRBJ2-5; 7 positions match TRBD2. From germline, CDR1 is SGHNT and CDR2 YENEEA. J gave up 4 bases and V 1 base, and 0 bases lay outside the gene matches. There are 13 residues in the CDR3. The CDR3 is CASSLAGGETQYF. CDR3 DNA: TGTGCCAGCAGCTTAGCGGGGGGAGAGACCCAGTACTTC.

The CDR3 DNA follows: TGCGCCAGCAGCTACCAGATTGGTTGGAGCTCCTACGAGCAGTACTTC. It translates to CASSYQIGWSSYEQYF. The V and J genes are TRBV4-3 and TRBJ2-7; D remains unclear. From germline, CDR1 is LGHNA and CDR2 YSLEER. CDR3 length: 16 residues. The ends were cut back, 5 bases at V and 0 bases at J, with 17 bases in the middle.

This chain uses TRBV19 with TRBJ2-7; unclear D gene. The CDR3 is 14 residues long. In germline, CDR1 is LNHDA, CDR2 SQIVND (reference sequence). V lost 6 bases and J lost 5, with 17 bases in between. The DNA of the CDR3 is TGTGCCAGTAGCTTACTGGGCCTCTCGAACGAGCAGTACTTC. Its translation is CASSLLGLSNEQYF.

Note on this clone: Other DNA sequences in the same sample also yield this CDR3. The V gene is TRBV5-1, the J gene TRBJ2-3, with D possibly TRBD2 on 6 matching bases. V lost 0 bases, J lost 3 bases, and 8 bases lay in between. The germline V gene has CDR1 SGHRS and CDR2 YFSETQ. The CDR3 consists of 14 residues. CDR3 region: CASSLDGGTDTQYF. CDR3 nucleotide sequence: TGCGCCAGCAGCTTGGACGGGGGAACAGATACGCAGTATTTT.

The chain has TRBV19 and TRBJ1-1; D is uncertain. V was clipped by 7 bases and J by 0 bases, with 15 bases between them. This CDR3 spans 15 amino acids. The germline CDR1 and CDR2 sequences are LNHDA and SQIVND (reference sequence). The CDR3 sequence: CASTPYGRLNTEAFF. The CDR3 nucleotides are TGTGCCAGTACCCCGTATGGCCGTTTGAACACTGAAGCTTTCTTT.

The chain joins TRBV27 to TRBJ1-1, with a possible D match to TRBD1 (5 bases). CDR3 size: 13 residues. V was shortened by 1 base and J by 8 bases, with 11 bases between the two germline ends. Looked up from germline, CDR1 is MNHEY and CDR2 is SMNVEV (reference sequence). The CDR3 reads CASSLWGGGEAFF. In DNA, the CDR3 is TGTGCCAGCAGTTTATGGGGTGGGGGAGAAGCTTTCTTT.

CDR3 amino acids: CASLPRGYPPSLEQYF. The CDR3 DNA is TGTGCCAGCCTACCCCGGGGCTACCCCCCTTCATTGGAGCAGTACTTC. The chain recombines TRBV7-9 with TRBJ2-7; perhaps D is TRBD1 or TRBD2 (5 bases each). With 8 bases removed from V and 7 bases from J, the gap between germline ends came to 27 bases. The germline CDR1 and CDR2 sequences are SEHNR and FQNEAQ (reference sequence). The CDR3 contains 16 residues. The whole variable domain, remainder taken from reference TRBV7-9 and TRBJ2-7, is DTGVSQNPRHKITKRGQNVTFRCDPISEHNRLYWYRQTLGQGPEFLTYFQNEAQLEKSRLLSDRFSAERPKGSFSTLEIQRTEQGDSAMYLCASLPRGYPPSLEQYFGPGTRLTVT.

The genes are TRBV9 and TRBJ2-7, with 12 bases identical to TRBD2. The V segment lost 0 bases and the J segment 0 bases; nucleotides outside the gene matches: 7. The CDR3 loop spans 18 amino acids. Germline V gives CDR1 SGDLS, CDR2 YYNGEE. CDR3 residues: CASSVDPSGRAGSYEQYF. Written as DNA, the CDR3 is TGTGCCAGCAGCGTAGACCCTAGCGGGAGGGCGGGCTCCTACGAGCAGTACTTC. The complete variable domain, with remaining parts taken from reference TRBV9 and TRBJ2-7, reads DSGVTQTPKHLITATGQRVTLRCSPRSGDLSVYWYQQSLDQGLQFLIQYYNGEERAKGNILERFSAQQFPDLHSELNLSSLELGDSALYFCASSVDPSGRAGSYEQYFGPGTRLTVT.

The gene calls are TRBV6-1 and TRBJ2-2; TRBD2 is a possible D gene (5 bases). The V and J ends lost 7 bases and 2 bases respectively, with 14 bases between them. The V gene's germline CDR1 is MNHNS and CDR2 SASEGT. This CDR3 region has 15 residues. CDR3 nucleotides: TGTGCCAGCACCCCTATTAGGACTAACACCGGGGAGCTGTTTTTT. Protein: CASTPIRTNTGELFF.

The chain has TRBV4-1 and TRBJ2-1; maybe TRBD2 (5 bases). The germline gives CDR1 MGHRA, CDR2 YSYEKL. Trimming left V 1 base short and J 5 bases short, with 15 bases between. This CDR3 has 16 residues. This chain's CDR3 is CASSQGGWNRDNEQFF. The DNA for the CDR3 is TGCGCCAGCAGCCAAGGCGGGTGGAACCGTGACAATGAGCAGTTCTTC.

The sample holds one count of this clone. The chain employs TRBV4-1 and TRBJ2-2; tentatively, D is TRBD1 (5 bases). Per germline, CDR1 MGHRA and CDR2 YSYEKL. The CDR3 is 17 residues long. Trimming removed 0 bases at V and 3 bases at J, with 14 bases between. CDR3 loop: CASSQDSWGEDTGELFF. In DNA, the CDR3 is TGCGCCAGCAGCCAAGATTCATGGGGCGAGGACACCGGGGAGCTGTTTTTT.

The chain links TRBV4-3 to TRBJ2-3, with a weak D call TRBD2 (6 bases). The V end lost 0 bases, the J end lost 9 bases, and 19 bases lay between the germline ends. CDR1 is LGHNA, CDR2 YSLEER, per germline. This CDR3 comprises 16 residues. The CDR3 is CASSQEGGSPGGTQYF. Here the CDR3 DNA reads TGCGCCAGCAGCCAAGAAGGTGGGAGCCCCGGGGGAACGCAGTATTTT.

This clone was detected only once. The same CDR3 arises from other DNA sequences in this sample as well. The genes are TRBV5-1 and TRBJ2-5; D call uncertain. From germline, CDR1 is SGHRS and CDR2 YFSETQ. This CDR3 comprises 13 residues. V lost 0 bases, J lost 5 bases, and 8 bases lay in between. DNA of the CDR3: TGCGCCAGCAGCTTGGGGTGGGGTGAGACCCAGTACTTC. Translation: CASSLGWGETQYF. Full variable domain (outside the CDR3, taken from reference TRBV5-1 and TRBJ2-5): KAGVTQTPRYLIKTRGQQVTLSCSPISGHRSVSWYQQTPGQGLQFLFEYFSETQRNKGNFPGRFSGRQFSNSRSEMNVSTLELGDSALYLCASSLGWGETQYFGPGTRLLVL.

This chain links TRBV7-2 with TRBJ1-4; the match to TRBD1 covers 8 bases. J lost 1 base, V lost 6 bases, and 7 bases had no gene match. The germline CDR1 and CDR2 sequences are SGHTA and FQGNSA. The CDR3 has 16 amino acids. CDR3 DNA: TGTGCCAGCAGTTTTGGACAGGGCGGAACTAATGAAAAACTGTTTTTT. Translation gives CASSFGQGGTNEKLFF.

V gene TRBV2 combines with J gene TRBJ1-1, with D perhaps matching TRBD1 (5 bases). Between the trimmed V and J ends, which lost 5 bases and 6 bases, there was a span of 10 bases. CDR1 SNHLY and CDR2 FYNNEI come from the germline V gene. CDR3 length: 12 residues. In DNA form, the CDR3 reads TGTGCCAGCAGTTTGTGGGGGGCTGAAGCTTTCTTT. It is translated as CASSLWGAEAFF.

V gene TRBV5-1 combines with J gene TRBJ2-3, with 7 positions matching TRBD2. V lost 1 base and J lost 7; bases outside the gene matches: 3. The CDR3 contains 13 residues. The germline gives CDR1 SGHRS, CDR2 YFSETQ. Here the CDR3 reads CASSLREGYTQYF. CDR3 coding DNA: TGCGCCAGCAGCTTGAGGGAGGGGTATACGCAGTATTTT.

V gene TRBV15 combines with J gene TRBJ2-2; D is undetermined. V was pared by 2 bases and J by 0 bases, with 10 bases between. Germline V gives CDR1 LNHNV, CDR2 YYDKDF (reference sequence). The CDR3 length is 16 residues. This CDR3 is CATSRRRTTNTGELFF. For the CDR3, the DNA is TGTGCCACCAGCAGACGACGGACCACGAACACCGGGGAGCTGTTTTTT.

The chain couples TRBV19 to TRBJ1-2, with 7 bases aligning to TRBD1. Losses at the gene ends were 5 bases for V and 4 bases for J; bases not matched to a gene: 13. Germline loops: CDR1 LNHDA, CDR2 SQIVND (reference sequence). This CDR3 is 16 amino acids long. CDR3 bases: TGTGCCAGTAGTCGGAAAACAGGGGCATGGGTCTATGGCTACACCTTC. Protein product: CASSRKTGAWVYGYTF.

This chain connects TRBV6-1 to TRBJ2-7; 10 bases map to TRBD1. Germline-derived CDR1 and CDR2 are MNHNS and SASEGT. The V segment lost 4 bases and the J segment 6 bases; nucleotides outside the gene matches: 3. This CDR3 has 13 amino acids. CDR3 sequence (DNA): TGTGCCAGCAGTGCCCGGGACAGGGGCGAGCAGTACTTC. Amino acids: CASSARDRGEQYF.

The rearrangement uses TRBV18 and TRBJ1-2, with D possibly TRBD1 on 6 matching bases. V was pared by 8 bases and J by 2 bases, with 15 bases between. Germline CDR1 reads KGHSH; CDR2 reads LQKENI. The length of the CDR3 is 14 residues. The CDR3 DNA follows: TGTGCCAGCACCCGAGGGGGATCGAACTATGGCTACACCTTC. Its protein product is CASTRGGSNYGYTF.

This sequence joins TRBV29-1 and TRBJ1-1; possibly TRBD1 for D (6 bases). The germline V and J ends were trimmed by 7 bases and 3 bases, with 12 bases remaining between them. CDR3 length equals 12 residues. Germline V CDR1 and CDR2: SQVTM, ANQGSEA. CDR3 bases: TGCAGCGGGATGACAGGTTACACTGAAGCTTTCTTT. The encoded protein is CSGMTGYTEAFF.

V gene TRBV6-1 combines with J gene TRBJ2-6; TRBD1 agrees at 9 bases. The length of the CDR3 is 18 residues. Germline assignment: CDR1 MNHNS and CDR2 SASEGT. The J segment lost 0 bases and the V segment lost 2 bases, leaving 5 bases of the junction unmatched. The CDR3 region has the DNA TGTGCCAGCAGTGAATTCGGGACAGGGCGCTCTGGGGCCAACGTCCTGACTTTC. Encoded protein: CASSEFGTGRSGANVLTF.

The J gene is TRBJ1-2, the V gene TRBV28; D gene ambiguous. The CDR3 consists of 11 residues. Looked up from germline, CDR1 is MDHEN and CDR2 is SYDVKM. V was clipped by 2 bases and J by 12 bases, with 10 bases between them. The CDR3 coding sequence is TGTGCCAGCAGTTTAGAGGGTAGAGACACCTTC. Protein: CASSLEGRDTF.

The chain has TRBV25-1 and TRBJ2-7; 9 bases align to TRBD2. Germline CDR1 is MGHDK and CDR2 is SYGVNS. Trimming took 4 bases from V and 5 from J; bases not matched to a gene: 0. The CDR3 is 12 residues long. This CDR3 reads CASSGLADEQYF. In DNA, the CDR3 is TGTGCCAGCAGTGGACTAGCGGACGAGCAGTACTTC.

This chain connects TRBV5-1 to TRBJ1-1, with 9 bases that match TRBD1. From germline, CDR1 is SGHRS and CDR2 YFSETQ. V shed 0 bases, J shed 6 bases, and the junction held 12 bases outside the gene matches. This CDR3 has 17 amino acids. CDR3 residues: CASSLAGQGQLRAEAFF. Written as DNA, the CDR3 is TGCGCCAGCAGCTTGGCGGGACAGGGACAACTGCGCGCTGAAGCTTTCTTT.